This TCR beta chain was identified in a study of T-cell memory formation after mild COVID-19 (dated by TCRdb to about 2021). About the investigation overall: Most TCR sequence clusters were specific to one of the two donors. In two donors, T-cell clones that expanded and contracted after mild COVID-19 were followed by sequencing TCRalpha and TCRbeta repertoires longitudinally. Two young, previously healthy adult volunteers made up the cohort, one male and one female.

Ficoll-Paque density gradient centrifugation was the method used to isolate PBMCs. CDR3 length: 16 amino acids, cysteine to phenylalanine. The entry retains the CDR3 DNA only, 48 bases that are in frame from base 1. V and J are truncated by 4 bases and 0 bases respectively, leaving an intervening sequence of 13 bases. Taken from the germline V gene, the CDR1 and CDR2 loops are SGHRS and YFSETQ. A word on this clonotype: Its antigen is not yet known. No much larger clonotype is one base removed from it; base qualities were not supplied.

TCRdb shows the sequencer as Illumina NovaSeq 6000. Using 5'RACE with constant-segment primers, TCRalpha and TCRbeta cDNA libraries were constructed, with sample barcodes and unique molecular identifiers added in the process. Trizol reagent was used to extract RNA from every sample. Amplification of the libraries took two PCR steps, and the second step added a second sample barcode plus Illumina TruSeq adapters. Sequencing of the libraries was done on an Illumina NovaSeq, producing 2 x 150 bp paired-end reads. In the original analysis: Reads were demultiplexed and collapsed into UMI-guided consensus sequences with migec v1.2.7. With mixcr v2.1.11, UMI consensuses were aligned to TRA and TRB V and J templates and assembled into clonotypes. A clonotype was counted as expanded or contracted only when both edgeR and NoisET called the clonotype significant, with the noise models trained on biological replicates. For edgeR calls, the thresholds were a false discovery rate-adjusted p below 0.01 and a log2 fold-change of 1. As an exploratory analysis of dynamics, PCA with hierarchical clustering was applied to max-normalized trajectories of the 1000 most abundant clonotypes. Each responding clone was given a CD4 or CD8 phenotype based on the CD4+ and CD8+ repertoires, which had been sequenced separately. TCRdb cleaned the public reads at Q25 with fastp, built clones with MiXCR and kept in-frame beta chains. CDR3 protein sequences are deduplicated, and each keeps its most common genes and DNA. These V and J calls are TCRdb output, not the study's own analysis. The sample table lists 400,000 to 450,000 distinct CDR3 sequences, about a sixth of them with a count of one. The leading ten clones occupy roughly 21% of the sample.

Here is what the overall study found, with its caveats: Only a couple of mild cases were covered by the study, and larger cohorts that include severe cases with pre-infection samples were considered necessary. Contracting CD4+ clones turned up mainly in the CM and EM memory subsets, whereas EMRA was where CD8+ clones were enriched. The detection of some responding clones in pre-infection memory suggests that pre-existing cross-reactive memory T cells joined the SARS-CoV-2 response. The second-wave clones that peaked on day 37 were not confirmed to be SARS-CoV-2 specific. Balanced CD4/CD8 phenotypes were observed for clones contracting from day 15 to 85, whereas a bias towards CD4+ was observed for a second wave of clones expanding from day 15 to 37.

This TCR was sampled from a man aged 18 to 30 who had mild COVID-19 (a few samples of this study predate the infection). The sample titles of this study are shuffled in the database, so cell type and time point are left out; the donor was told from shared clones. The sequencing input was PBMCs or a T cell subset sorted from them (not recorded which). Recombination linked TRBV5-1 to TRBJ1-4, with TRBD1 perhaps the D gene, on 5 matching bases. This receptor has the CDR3 CASSVRAQATNEKLFF. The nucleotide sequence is TGCGCCAGCAGCGTCAGGGCTCAGGCAACTAATGAAAAACTGTTTTTT.